Listed here are 21 T cell receptor beta chains from one sample, sequenced in a study of blood T cell repertoires in COVID-19. Profiled with immunoSEQ multiplex PCR; TCRdb holds only in-frame clones, not every one. The top ten clones hold approximately 12% of a sample with around 480,000 clones, 70% to 90% of them seen once. The sequenced sample consisted of peripheral blood. The receptor source for this set is a woman between 50 and 59 years old with COVID-19, enrolled during active disease.

The chain carries TRBV7-9 and TRBJ1-4, with 8 bases that match TRBD1. The germline V gene encodes CDR1 SEHNR and CDR2 FQNEAQ (reference sequence). V trimming: 5 bases; J trimming: 4 bases; junction bases outside the gene matches: 18. This CDR3 has 19 residues. The CDR3: CASSPPASTRQGINEKLFF. CDR3 bases: TGTGCCAGCAGCCCCCCGGCCTCCACCCGACAGGGGATTAATGAAAAACTGTTTTTT.

There are a few counts of this clone. Because the CDR3's place on the DNA is in doubt, the DNA is left out and the CDR3 is given as listed by TCRdb. The rearrangement uses TRBV6-2 or TRBV6-3 and TRBJ2-3; TRBD1 reflects the table's D call only, with no check against the DNA. Germline-derived CDR1 and CDR2 are MNHEY and SVGEGT. The CDR3 totals 16 residues, both ends included. The chain's CDR3 is CASSSSIGGESDTQYF.

The rearrangement joins TRBV6-5 to TRBJ1-3; no clear D. The germline V gene has CDR1 MNHEY and CDR2 SVGAGI. V was trimmed by 6 bases and J by 0 bases, leaving 9 bases between them. CDR3 length equals 14 residues. CDR3 in DNA: TGTGCCAGCAGGCCGGGTTTCTCTGGAAACACCATATATTTT. Translated: CASRPGFSGNTIYF.

The chain combines TRBV29-1 with TRBJ2-3; D is perhaps TRBD2 (6 bases). CDR1 is SQVTM and CDR2 is ANQGSEA in the germline V gene. CDR3 length equals 13 residues. V was trimmed by 7 bases and J by 2 bases, leaving 13 bases between them. CDR3 region: CSAVRGFTDTQYF. CDR3 sequence (DNA): TGCAGCGCAGTCCGGGGGTTCACAGATACGCAGTATTTT.

The chain carries TRBV2 and TRBJ1-5; TRBD1 is a possible D gene (6 bases). The V gene's germline CDR1 is SNHLY and CDR2 FYNNEI. The CDR3 has 16 amino acids. V lost 6 bases to trimming and J lost 0 bases, with 15 bases between them. CDR3 protein: CASSIGGAYSNQPQHF. DNA of the CDR3: TGTGCCAGCAGCATAGGGGGGGCCTATAGCAATCAGCCCCAGCATTTT.

The gene calls are TRBV27 and TRBJ1-2, with D uncertain. CDR1 MNHEY and CDR2 SMNVEV come from the germline V gene (reference sequence). The CDR3 is made up of 15 amino acids. V lost 7 bases and J lost 4, with 19 bases in between. The CDR3 region has the DNA TGTGCCAGCACCTCTTTCATTCGGGTCACCTATGGCTACACCTTC. Protein product: CASTSFIRVTYGYTF.

Remarks on this clone: At one boundary the junction diverges from the germline segment, which might be a read error. The rearrangement uses TRBV3-1 (or the pseudogene TRBV3-2) and TRBJ2-6; no reliable D call. Germline loops: CDR1 LGHDT, CDR2 YNNKEL (reference sequence). The CDR3 is made up of 15 amino acids. The chain's CDR3 is CASTQRVSGANVLTF. CDR3 sequence (DNA): TGTGCCAGCACCCAAAGAGTCTCTGGGGCCAACGTCCTGACTTTC.

The genes are TRBV6-5 and TRBJ1-2; D is possibly TRBD1 (6 bases). From germline, CDR1 is MNHEY and CDR2 SVGAGI. CDR3 size: 15 residues. Deletions cut 6 bases from V and 8 bases from J, with 22 bases between. CDR3 DNA: TGTGCCAGCAGACCCTCGCCCGGCTGGACAGTGGGCTACACCTTC. Its translation: CASRPSPGWTVGYTF.

The CDR3 DNA sequence: TGTGCCAGCACCCTACTAGCGGGGGGCCTTTACAATGAGCAGTTCTTC. Encoded protein: CASTLLAGGLYNEQFF. J is TRBJ2-1 and V is TRBV6-6; 12 bases match TRBD2. Germline CDR1 and CDR2: MNHNY and SVGAGI (reference sequence). After removal of 7 bases from V and 4 bases from J, the junction contained 8 bases not matched to a gene. This CDR3 is 16 amino acids long.

Concerning this clone itself: Just one base apart from a much larger clone, this may be a read error. The sample holds other DNA sequences that translate to the same CDR3. The chain is built from TRBV12-3 or TRBV12-4 and TRBJ1-2; D perhaps matches TRBD1 (5 bases). This CDR3 comprises 13 residues. Between the trimmed V and J ends, which lost 5 bases and 0 bases, there was a span of 7 bases. CDR3 DNA: TGTGCCAGCAGTCTGACAGCTAACTATGGCTACACCTTC. Protein: CASSLTANYGYTF.

The chain carries TRBV3-1 (or the pseudogene TRBV3-2) and TRBJ2-1, with 10 bases aligning to TRBD1. The germline gives CDR1 LGHDT, CDR2 YNNKEL (reference sequence). There are 13 residues in the CDR3. V lost 4 bases, J lost 7 bases, and 1 base stayed unmatched. The CDR3 DNA follows: TGTGCCAGCAGCCGGACAGGGGGGAATGAGCAGTTCTTC. As protein: CASSRTGGNEQFF.

The chain links TRBV7-3 to TRBJ2-7, with a possible D match to TRBD2 (6 bases). This CDR3 contains 12 residues. CDR1 and CDR2 from the germline V gene are SGHTA and FQGTGA. V was shortened by 5 bases and J by 11 bases, with 16 bases between the two germline ends. The CDR3: CASSRGTGRKYF. DNA of the CDR3: TGTGCCAGCAGCCGCGGGACGGGTAGAAAGTACTTC.

This CDR3 reads CASSRVIFNNEQFF. The CDR3, as DNA: TGCGCCAGCAGCCGAGTAATCTTCAACAATGAGCAGTTCTTC. The rearrangement links TRBV4-1 to TRBJ2-1; D gene uncertain. Per the germline V gene, CDR1 is MGHRA and CDR2 is YSYEKL. V was clipped by 4 bases and J by 5 bases, with 12 bases between them. The CDR3 has 14 residues.

This chain links TRBV19 with TRBJ2-6; the D is unclear. Trimming removed 5 bases from V and 3 bases from J, with 8 bases in between. Germline V gene sequence: CDR1 LNHDA, CDR2 SQIVND (reference sequence). The CDR3 runs 14 residues. The CDR3 region is CASSPVSGANVLTF. The DNA of the CDR3 is TGTGCCAGTAGTCCCGTGAGTGGGGCCAACGTCCTGACTTTC.

The rearrangement links TRBV5-5 to TRBJ2-7; D unclear. This CDR3 comprises 14 residues. The V gene lost 0 bases and the J gene lost 0 bases, with 7 bases spanning the gap. Germline lookup yields CDR1 SGHKS and CDR2 YYEKEE (reference sequence). CDR3 amino acids: CASSLAVNSYEQYF. DNA of the CDR3: TGTGCCAGCAGCTTGGCGGTGAACTCCTACGAGCAGTACTTC.

J is TRBJ2-3 and V is TRBV13; the D gene is possibly TRBD2 (6 bases). V gave up 8 bases and J gave up 4 bases, with 16 bases separating them. Germline loops: CDR1 PRHDT, CDR2 FYEKMQ (reference sequence). This CDR3 comprises 14 residues. The CDR3 DNA reads TGTGCCAGCGAAATAGCCAGCGGGCCAGATACGCAGTATTTT. It is translated as CASEIASGPDTQYF.

This clone turned up a few times. J is TRBJ2-1 and V is TRBV15; D is possibly TRBD2 (5 bases). This CDR3 has 13 amino acids. V was trimmed by 3 bases and J by 9 bases, leaving 12 bases between them. Germline V gives CDR1 LNHNV, CDR2 YYDKDF (reference sequence). DNA of the CDR3: TGTGCCACCAGCAGCCTAGCCCAAGGTGAGCAGTTCTTC. As protein: CATSSLAQGEQFF.

The chain employs TRBV9 and TRBJ1-2, with D uncertain. The ends were cut back, 3 bases at V and 5 bases at J, with 8 bases in the middle. The CDR3 is 12 amino acids. Germline CDR1 is SGDLS and CDR2 is YYNGEE. The CDR3 DNA is TGTGCCAGCAGCGCTCCTCGGTATGGCTACACCTTC. Protein sequence: CASSAPRYGYTF.

The V and J genes are TRBV7-2 and TRBJ2-3; 7 nucleotides agree with TRBD2. The V segment lost 5 bases and the J segment 6 bases; nucleotides outside the gene matches: 8. The CDR3 is made up of 14 amino acids. Germline CDR1 and CDR2: SGHTA and FQGNSA. CDR3 loop: CASSHLAARDTQYF. The CDR3 DNA is TGTGCCAGCAGCCACCTAGCGGCACGGGATACGCAGTATTTT.

The chain is built from TRBV15 and TRBJ2-7, with TRBD2 matching 7 bases. Per germline, CDR1 LNHNV and CDR2 YYDKDF (reference sequence). This CDR3 is 17 amino acids long. V gave up 0 bases and J gave up 1 base; unmatched junction bases: 9. The CDR3 is CATSRDHQAGPSYEQYF. The CDR3 nucleotides read TGTGCCACCAGCAGAGATCATCAAGCGGGGCCTTCCTACGAGCAGTACTTC.

The chain carries TRBV3-1 (or the pseudogene TRBV3-2) and TRBJ1-1, with TRBD1 matching over 8 bases. The V and J ends lost 6 bases and 6 bases, in that order; junction bases with no gene match: 9. CDR1 LGHDT and CDR2 YNNKEL come from the germline V gene (reference sequence). This CDR3 spans 14 amino acids. CDR3 loop: CASSRSGGSAEAFF. CDR3 DNA sequence: TGTGCCAGCAGTCGATCAGGGGGCTCGGCTGAAGCTTTCTTT.